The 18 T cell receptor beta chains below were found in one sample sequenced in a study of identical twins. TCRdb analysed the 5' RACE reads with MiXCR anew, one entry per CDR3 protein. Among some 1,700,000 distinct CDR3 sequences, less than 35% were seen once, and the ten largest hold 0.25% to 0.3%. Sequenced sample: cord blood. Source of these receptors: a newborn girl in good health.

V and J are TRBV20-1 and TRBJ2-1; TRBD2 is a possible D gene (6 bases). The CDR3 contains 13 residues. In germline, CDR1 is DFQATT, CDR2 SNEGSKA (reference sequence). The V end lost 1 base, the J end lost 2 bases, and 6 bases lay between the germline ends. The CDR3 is CSARASAYNEQFF. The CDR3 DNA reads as TGCAGTGCTAGAGCTAGCGCCTACAATGAGCAGTTCTTC.

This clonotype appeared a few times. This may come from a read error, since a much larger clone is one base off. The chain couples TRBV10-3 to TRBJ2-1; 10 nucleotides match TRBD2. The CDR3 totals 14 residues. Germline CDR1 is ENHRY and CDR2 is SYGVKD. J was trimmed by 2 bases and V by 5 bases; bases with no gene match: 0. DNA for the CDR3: TGTGCCATCAGTAGCGGGAGGGCCTACAATGAGCAGTTCTTC. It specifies CAISSGRAYNEQFF.

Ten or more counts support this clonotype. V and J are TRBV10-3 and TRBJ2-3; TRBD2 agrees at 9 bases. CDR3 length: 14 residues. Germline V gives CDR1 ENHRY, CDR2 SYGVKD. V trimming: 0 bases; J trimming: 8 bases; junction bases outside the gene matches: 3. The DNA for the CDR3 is TGTGCCATCAGTGAGTCGCTAGCGGGGTCTACGCAGTATTTT. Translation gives CAISESLAGSTQYF.

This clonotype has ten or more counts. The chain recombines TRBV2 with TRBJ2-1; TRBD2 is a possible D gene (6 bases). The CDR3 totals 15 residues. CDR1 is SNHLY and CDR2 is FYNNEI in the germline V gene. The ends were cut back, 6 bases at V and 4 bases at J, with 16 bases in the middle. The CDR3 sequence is CASSGRTKSYNEQFF. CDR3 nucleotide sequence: TGTGCCAGCAGCGGAAGGACTAAATCATACAATGAGCAGTTCTTC. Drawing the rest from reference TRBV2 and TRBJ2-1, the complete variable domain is EPEVTQTPSHQVTQMGQEVILRCVPISNHLYFYWYRQILGQKVEFLVSFYNNEISEKSEIFDDQFSVERPDGSNFTLKIRSTKLEDSAMYFCASSGRTKSYNEQFFGPGTRLTVL.

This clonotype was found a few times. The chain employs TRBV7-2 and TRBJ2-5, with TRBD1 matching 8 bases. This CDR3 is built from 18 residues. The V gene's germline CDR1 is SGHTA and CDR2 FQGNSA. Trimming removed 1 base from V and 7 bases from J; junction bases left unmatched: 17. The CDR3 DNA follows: TGTGCCAGCAGCTTAGAGAGACAGGGGCCTTTCGAAGGTGGGACCCAGTACTTC. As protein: CASSLERQGPFEGGTQYF.

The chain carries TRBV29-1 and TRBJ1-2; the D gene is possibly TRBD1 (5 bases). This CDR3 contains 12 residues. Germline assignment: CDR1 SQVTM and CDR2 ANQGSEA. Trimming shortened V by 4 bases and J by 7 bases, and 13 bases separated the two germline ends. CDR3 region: CSVVGGGLGYTF. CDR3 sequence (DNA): TGCAGCGTTGTGGGCGGGGGACTTGGCTACACCTTC.

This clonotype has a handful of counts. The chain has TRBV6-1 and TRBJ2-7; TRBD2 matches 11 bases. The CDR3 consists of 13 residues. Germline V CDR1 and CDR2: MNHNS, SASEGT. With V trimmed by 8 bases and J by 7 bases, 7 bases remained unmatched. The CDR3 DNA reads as TGTGCCAGCGCTAGCGGGGGGCCCAATGAGCAGTACTTC. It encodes CASASGGPNEQYF.

The CDR3 loop is CASSYSGTGYNNEQYF. CDR3 sequence (DNA): TGTGCCAGCAGTTACTCGGGGACAGGGTACAACAATGAGCAGTACTTC. The rearrangement links TRBV6-6 to TRBJ2-7, with 9 bases fitting TRBD1. CDR3 size: 16 residues. Germline-derived CDR1 and CDR2 are MNHNY and SVGAGI (reference sequence). V trimming: 0 bases; J trimming: 7 bases; junction bases outside the gene matches: 10.

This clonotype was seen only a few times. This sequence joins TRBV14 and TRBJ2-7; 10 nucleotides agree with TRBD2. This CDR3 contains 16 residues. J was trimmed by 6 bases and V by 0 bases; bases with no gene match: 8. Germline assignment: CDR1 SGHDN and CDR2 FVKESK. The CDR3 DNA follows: TGTGCCAGCAGCCAAGATACCCCGGGACTAGCGAGCGAGCAGTACTTC. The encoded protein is CASSQDTPGLASEQYF.

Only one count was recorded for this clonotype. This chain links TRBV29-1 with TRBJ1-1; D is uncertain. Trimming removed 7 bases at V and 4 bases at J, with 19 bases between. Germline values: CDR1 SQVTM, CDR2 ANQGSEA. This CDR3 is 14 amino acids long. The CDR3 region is CSAPPRRGVTEAFF. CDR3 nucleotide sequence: TGCAGCGCCCCGCCCAGGAGAGGCGTCACTGAAGCTTTCTTT.

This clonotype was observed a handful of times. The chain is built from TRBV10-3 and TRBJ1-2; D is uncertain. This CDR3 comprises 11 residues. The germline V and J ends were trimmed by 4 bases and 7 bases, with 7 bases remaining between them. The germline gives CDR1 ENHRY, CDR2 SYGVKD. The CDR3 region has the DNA TGTGCCATCAGTGCCAGAATTGGCTACACCTTC. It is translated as CAISARIGYTF.

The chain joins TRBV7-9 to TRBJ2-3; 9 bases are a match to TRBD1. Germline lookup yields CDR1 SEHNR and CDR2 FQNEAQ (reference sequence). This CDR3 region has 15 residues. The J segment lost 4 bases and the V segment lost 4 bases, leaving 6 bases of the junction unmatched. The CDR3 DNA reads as TGTGCCAGCAGCTCTACAGGGGGCGAGCCAGATACGCAGTATTTT. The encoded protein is CASSSTGGEPDTQYF.

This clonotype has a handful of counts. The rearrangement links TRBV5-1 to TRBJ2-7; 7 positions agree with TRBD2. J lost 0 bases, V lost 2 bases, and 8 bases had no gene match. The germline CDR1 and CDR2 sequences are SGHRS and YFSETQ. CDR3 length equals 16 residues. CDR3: CASSFVGGGSSYEQYF. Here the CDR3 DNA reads TGCGCCAGCAGCTTCGTGGGCGGGGGAAGCTCCTACGAGCAGTACTTC.

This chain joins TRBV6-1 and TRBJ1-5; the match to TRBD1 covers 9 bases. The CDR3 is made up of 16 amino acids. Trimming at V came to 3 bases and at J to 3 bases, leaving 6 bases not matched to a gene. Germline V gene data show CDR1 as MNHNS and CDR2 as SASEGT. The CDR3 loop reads CASSDHRDRDNQPQHF. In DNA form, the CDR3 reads TGTGCCAGCAGTGACCACCGGGACAGGGACAATCAGCCCCAGCATTTT.

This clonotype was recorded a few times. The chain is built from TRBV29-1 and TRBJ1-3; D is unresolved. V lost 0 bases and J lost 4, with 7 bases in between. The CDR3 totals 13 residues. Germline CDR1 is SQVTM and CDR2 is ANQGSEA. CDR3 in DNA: TGCAGCGTTGAAGAGGCTGGAGGAAACACCATATATTTT. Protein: CSVEEAGGNTIYF.

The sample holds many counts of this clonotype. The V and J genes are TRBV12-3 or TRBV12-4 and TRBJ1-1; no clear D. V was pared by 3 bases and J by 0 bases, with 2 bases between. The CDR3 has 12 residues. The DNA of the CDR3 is TGTGCCAGCAGTTTCGTGAACACTGAAGCTTTCTTT. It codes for CASSFVNTEAFF.

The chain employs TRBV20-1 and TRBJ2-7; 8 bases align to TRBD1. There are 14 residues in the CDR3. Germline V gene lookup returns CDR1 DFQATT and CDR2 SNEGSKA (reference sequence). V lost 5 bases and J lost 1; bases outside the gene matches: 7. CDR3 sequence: CSAVDRGGSYEQYF. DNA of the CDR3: TGCAGTGCTGTTGACAGGGGAGGATCCTACGAGCAGTACTTC.

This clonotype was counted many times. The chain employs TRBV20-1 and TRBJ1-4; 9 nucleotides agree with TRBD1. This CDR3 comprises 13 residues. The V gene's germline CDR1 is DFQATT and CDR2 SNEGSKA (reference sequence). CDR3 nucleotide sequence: TGCAGCGCCGGGACAGGGACTAATGAAAAACTGTTTTTT. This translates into CSAGTGTNEKLFF.